One and the same sample provided the 10 T cell receptor beta chains below, sequenced in a study of blood T cells in healthy people across ages. With a J-beta primer mix and a sample-barcoded 5' primer, a second PCR ran about 6 to 11 cycles. TCRdb called the 5' RACE reads again in MiXCR, with one record for every CDR3 protein. The sample gives about 1.7 million distinct CDR3 sequences, under 30% of which show up once; more than 6% is in the top ten. The sequenced material came from blood. Receptors originate from a woman aged 30 to 39 in good health.

This clonotype was seen many times. J is TRBJ2-5 and V is TRBV11-2, with a tentative D call TRBD1 (6 bases). The CDR3 is 13 amino acids. The germline gives CDR1 SGHAT, CDR2 FQNNGV. V gave up 5 bases and J gave up 3 bases, with 10 bases separating them. The CDR3 DNA reads TGTGCCAGCAGCCACAGGACAGAAGAGACCCAGTACTTC. Translating gives CASSHRTEETQYF.

This clonotype appeared many times. V gene TRBV20-1 combines with J gene TRBJ2-5; tentatively, D is TRBD1 or TRBD2 (5 bases each). The CDR3 loop spans 12 amino acids. In germline, CDR1 is DFQATT, CDR2 SNEGSKA (reference sequence). As DNA, the CDR3 is TGCAGCGCGAGGGGATGGGAAGAGACCCAGTACTTC. Protein: CSARGWEETQYF.

V gene TRBV2 combines with J gene TRBJ2-1; D is uncertain. The CDR3 consists of 13 residues. V was trimmed by 3 bases and J by 15 bases, leaving 18 bases between them. In germline, CDR1 is SNHLY, CDR2 FYNNEI. CDR3 coding DNA: TGTGCCAGCAGTGATTGGGCCCGGGCCTCGTCGTTCTTC. Its protein is CASSDWARASSFF. Filled out from reference TRBV2 and TRBJ2-1, the complete variable domain reads EPEVTQTPSHQVTQMGQEVILRCVPISNHLYFYWYRQILGQKVEFLVSFYNNEISEKSEIFDDQFSVERPDGSNFTLKIRSTKLEDSAMYFCASSDWARASSFFGPGTRLTVL.

V and J are TRBV6-1 and TRBJ1-2; D not resolved. Germline-derived CDR1 and CDR2 are MNHNS and SASEGT. The CDR3 totals 14 residues. Between the trimmed V and J ends, which lost 6 bases and 3 bases, there was a span of 14 bases. The CDR3: CASRLTISDYGYTF. CDR3 bases: TGTGCCAGCAGATTGACAATCTCCGACTATGGCTACACCTTC.

This clonotype was found a few times. CDR3 DNA sequence: TGTGCCAGCAGCTTAGGGGGGACGGATGAGCAGTTCTTC. Translating it yields CASSLGGTDEQFF. The rearrangement joins TRBV7-2 to TRBJ2-1; D may be TRBD1 or TRBD2 (5 bases each). This CDR3 spans 13 amino acids. Germline lookup yields CDR1 SGHTA and CDR2 FQGNSA. V gave up 1 base and J gave up 8 bases, with 9 bases separating them.

In its sample, this clonotype was seen a few times. The gene calls are TRBV11-2 and TRBJ2-1; D is unclear. Germline loops: CDR1 SGHAT, CDR2 FQNNGV. The CDR3 covers 17 residues. V was pared by 5 bases and J by 3 bases, with 20 bases between. CDR3 in amino acids: CASSVWSIMKGYNEQFF. In DNA form, the CDR3 reads TGTGCCAGCAGCGTCTGGTCCATCATGAAGGGCTACAATGAGCAGTTCTTC.

In the case of this clonotype: Being one base from a much bigger clone, this may be a read error. This rearrangement joins TRBV12-3 or TRBV12-4 to TRBJ2-6; D possibly corresponds to TRBD1 (5 bases). CDR3 length: 16 amino acids. CDR3 nucleotides: TGTGCCAGCAGTCCAAGACACCGCTCTGGGGCCGACGTCCTGACTTTC. It codes for CASSPRHRSGADVLTF.

This clonotype came up a few times. The genes are TRBV4-2 and TRBJ1-2; 8 bases fit TRBD1. The germline V gene has CDR1 LGHNA and CDR2 YNFKEQ. This CDR3 has 15 amino acids. The junction had 5 bases not matched to a gene; V was cut back by 4 bases and J by 1 base. The CDR3 region is CASSPQGANNYGYTF. CDR3 coding DNA: TGTGCCAGCAGCCCCCAGGGGGCAAATAACTATGGCTACACCTTC.

The V gene is TRBV29-1, the J gene TRBJ2-3; perhaps D is TRBD1 or TRBD2 (5 bases each). CDR3 length: 16 amino acids. Germline V gene data show CDR1 as SQVTM and CDR2 as ANQGSEA. Between the trimmed V and J ends, which lost 6 bases and 3 bases, there was a span of 22 bases. The CDR3 loop is CSVATTRDPGTDTQYF. CDR3 sequence (DNA): TGCAGCGTCGCCACAACCCGGGACCCAGGGACAGATACGCAGTATTTT.

This clonotype was detected a few times. The rearrangement joins TRBV11-2 to TRBJ1-4; D perhaps matches TRBD1 (5 bases). The CDR3 runs 17 residues. In germline, CDR1 is SGHAT, CDR2 FQNNGV. V lost 0 bases, J lost 8 bases, and 19 bases lay in between. In DNA, the CDR3 is TGTGCCAGCAGCTTAGATCTGACCGCAGGGACGTCCGAAAAACTGTTTTTT. Its protein is CASSLDLTAGTSEKLFF.